Below, 9 T cell receptor beta chains from the same sample are listed, as sequenced in a study of T-cell memory formation after mild COVID-19. TCRdb called the 5' RACE reads again in MiXCR, with one record for every CDR3 protein. This sample has about 560,000 distinct CDR3 sequences, with about a fifth found just once. What was sequenced was PBMCs or a T cell subset sorted from them (not recorded which). Receptors originate from an adult woman who had mild COVID-19 (a few samples of this study predate the infection). Cell type and time point are not known.

This clonotype was seen a few times. The CDR3 loop reads CASRYWARYGYTF. DNA for the CDR3: TGCGCCAGCAGGTATTGGGCCCGCTATGGCTACACCTTC. The gene calls are TRBV5-1 and TRBJ1-2, with no clear D. This CDR3 is built from 13 residues. Germline V CDR1 and CDR2: SGHRS, YFSETQ. The V end lost 5 bases, the J end lost 4 bases, and 12 bases lay between the germline ends.

DNA for the CDR3: TGTGCCAGCAGTTATTCGTCTTATTCCCATGAGCAGTTCTTC. It codes for CASSYSSYSHEQFF. This chain links TRBV6-2 or TRBV6-3 with TRBJ2-1; D remains ambiguous. With 3 bases removed from V and 8 bases from J, the gap between germline ends came to 14 bases. Germline V lookup: CDR1 MNHEY, CDR2 SVGEGT. There are 14 residues in the CDR3.

V and J are TRBV7-6 and TRBJ1-3; D possibly corresponds to TRBD1 (5 bases). Germline V gene data show CDR1 as SGHVS and CDR2 as FNYEAQ. Trimming removed 1 base at V and 1 base at J, with 5 bases between. This CDR3 spans 14 amino acids. The CDR3 region is CASSLGTSGNTIYF. The CDR3, as DNA: TGTGCCAGCAGCTTAGGGACATCTGGAAACACCATATATTTT.

This clonotype was counted only a few times. This sequence joins TRBV7-6 and TRBJ2-7; the D gene could be TRBD1 or TRBD2 (5 bases each). The germline V gene has CDR1 SGHVS and CDR2 FNYEAQ. V dropped 1 base and J dropped 6 bases, with 10 bases sitting between them. The CDR3 spans 13 residues. The CDR3 sequence is CASSLDGGGEQYF. The CDR3 DNA reads TGTGCCAGCAGCTTAGATGGTGGGGGCGAGCAGTACTTC.

This clonotype has only a few counts. The rearrangement links TRBV6-5 to TRBJ1-2; D not certain. The CDR3 spans 12 residues. Per germline, CDR1 MNHEY and CDR2 SVGAGI. Trimming cost V 5 bases and J 8 bases, with 12 bases left between them. In nucleotides, the CDR3 is TGTGCCAGCAGTCCCTCTAGAGAGGGCTACACCTTC. Residues: CASSPSREGYTF.

The chain is built from TRBV14 and TRBJ2-5; D tentatively fits TRBD1 or TRBD2 (5 bases each). Germline CDR1 SGHDN, CDR2 FVKESK. The CDR3 runs 14 residues. V was clipped by 1 base and J by 6 bases, with 12 bases between them. The CDR3 nucleotides read TGTGCCAGCAGCCAAGGAGGGCAGGGTCAGACCCAGTACTTC. Protein sequence: CASSQGGQGQTQYF.

This clonotype was seen more than once but under ten times. The V gene is TRBV12-3 or TRBV12-4, the J gene TRBJ2-5; possibly TRBD2 for D (7 bases). Trimming shortened V by 6 bases and J by 4 bases, and 15 bases separated the two germline ends. This CDR3 has 14 amino acids. The CDR3 region has the DNA TGTGCCAGCAGGAGGGGGGGGGCCGGAGAGACCCAGTACTTC. Its translation: CASRRGGAGETQYF.

V is TRBV29-1 and J is TRBJ2-2; possibly TRBD2 for D (5 bases). This CDR3 spans 14 amino acids. Germline-derived CDR1 and CDR2 are SQVTM and ANQGSEA. V shed 2 bases and J shed 5 bases, with 12 bases lying between them. CDR3 residues: CSVESGTLTGELFF. DNA for the CDR3: TGCAGCGTTGAAAGCGGAACCCTAACCGGGGAGCTGTTTTTT.

The gene calls are TRBV28 and TRBJ2-4; 9 nucleotides agree with TRBD1. Germline loops: CDR1 MDHEN, CDR2 SYDVKM. The CDR3 loop spans 20 amino acids. V shed 1 base, J shed 5 bases, and the junction held 18 bases outside the gene matches. CDR3 amino acids: CASSLYLPPGQGRAQNIQYF. CDR3 in DNA: TGTGCCAGCAGTTTATACCTCCCTCCGGGACAGGGTAGGGCCCAAAACATTCAGTACTTC.